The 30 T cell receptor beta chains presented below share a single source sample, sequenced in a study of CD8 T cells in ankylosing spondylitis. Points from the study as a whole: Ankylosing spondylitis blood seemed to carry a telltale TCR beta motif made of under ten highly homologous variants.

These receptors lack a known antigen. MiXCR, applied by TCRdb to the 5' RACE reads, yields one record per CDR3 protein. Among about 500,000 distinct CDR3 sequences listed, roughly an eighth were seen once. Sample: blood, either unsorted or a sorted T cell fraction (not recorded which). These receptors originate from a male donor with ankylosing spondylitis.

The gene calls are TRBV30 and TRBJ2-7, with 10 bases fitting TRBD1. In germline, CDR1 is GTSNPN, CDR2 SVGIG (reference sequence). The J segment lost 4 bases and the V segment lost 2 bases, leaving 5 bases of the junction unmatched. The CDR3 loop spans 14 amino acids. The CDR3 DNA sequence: TGTGCCTGGAGTCGGACAGGGGGTGAGTACGAGCAGTACTTC. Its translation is CAWSRTGGEYEQYF.

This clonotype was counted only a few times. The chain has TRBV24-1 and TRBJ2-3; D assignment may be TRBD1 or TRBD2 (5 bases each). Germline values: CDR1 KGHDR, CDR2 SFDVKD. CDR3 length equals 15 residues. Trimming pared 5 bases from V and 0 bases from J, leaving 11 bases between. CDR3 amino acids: CATSGDRPSTDTQYF. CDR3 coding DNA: TGTGCCACCAGTGGGGACCGACCGAGCACAGATACGCAGTATTTT.

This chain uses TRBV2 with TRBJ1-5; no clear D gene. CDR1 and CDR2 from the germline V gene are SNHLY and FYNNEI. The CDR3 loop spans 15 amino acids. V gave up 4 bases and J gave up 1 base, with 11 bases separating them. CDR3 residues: CASSVAMRSNQPQHF. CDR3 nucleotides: TGTGCCAGCAGTGTAGCCATGAGGAGCAATCAGCCCCAGCATTTT.

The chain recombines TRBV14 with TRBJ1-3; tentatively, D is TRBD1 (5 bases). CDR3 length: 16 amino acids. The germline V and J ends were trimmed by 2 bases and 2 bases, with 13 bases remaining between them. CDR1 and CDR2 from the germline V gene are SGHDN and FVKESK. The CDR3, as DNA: TGTGCCAGCAGCCAACAAACAGGTTGGACTGGAAACACCATATATTTT. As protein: CASSQQTGWTGNTIYF.

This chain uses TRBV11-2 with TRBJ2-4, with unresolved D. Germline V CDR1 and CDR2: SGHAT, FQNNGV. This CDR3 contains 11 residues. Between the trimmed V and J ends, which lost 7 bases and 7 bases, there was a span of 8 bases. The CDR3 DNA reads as TGTGCCAGCAAACTCGGGAACATTCAGTACTTC. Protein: CASKLGNIQYF.

CDR3 DNA sequence: TGCGCCAGCAGCTTAAGTCGGGGAGCGGGAGTTTCAGATACGCAGTATTTT. It yields the protein CASSLSRGAGVSDTQYF. The chain has TRBV5-1 and TRBJ2-3, with TRBD2 identical over 8 bases. V shed 2 bases and J 4 bases; nucleotides not matched to a gene: 12. Germline assignment: CDR1 SGHRS and CDR2 YFSETQ. The CDR3 loop spans 17 amino acids.

Here the CDR3 reads CASSLVPRGQGVEAFF. CDR3 in DNA: TGCGCCAGCAGCTTGGTTCCAAGGGGACAGGGGGTCGAAGCTTTCTTT. The rearrangement uses TRBV5-1 and TRBJ1-1, with 11 bases aligning to TRBD1. CDR1 and CDR2 from the germline V gene are SGHRS and YFSETQ. V was pared by 0 bases and J by 8 bases, with 9 bases of the junction left unmatched. The CDR3 length is 16 residues. Combining the CDR3 with reference TRBV5-1 and TRBJ1-1 gives the whole variable domain KAGVTQTPRYLIKTRGQQVTLSCSPISGHRSVSWYQQTPGQGLQFLFEYFSETQRNKGNFPGRFSGRQFSNSRSEMNVSTLELGDSALYLCASSLVPRGQGVEAFFGQGTRLTVV.

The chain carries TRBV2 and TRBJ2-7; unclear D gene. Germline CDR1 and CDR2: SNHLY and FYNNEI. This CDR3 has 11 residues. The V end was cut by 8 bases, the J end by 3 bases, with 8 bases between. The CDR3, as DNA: TGTGCCAGCGTCTACTACTACGAGCAGTACGTC. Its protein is CASVYYYEQYV.

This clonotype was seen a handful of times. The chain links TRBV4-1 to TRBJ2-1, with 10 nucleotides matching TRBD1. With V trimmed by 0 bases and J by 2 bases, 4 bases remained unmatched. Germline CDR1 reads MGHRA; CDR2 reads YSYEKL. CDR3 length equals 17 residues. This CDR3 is CASSQDSGQGPYNEQFF. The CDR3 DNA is TGCGCCAGCAGCCAAGATTCGGGACAGGGGCCCTACAATGAGCAGTTCTTC.

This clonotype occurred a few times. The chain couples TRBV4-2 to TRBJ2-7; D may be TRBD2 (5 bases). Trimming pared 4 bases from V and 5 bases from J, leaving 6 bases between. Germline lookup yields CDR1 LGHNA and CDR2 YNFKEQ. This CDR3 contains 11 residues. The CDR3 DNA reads TGTGCCAGCAGCCCGGGAAACGAGCAGTACTTC. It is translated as CASSPGNEQYF.

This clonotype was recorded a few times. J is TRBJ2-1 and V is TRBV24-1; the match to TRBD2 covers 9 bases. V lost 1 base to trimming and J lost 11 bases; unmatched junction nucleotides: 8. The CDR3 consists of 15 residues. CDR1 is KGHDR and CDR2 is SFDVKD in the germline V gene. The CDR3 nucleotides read TGTGCCACCAGTGATTTAAGGCTAGCGGGATATAAGCAGTTCTTC. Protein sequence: CATSDLRLAGYKQFF.

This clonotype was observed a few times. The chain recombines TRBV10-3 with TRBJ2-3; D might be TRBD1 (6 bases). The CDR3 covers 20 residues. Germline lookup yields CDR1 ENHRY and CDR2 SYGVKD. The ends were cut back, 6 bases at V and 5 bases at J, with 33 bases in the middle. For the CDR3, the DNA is TGTGCCATCAGCCCAGTTGCCAACTCGTACGTTGGTTCACAGGGAGATACGCAGTATTTT. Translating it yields CAISPVANSYVGSQGDTQYF.

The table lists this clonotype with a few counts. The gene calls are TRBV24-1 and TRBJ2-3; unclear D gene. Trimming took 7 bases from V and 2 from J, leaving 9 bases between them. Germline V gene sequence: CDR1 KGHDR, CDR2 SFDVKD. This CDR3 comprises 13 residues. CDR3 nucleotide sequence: TGTGCCACCAGGGTAGGGTCCACAGATACGCAGTATTTT. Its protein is CATRVGSTDTQYF.

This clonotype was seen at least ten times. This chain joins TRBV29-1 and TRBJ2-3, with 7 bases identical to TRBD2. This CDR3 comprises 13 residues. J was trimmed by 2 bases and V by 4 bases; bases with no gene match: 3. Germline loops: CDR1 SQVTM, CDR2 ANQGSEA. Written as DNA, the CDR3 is TGCAGCGTTGGCGGGGGATTCACAGATACGCAGTATTTT. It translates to CSVGGGFTDTQYF.

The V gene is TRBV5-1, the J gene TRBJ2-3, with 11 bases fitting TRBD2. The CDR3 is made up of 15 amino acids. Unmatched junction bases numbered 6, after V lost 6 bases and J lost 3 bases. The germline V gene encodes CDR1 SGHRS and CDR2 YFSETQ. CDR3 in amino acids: CASTTGTSGTDTQYF. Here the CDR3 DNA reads TGCGCCAGCACCACCGGGACTAGCGGAACAGATACGCAGTATTTT.

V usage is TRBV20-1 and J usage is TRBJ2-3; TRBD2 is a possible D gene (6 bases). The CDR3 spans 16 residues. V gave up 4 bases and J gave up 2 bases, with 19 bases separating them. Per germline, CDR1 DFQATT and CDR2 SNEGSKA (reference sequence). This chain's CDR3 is CSANPMRGGDTDTQYF. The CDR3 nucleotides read TGCAGTGCTAACCCGATGAGGGGAGGTGACACAGATACGCAGTATTTT.

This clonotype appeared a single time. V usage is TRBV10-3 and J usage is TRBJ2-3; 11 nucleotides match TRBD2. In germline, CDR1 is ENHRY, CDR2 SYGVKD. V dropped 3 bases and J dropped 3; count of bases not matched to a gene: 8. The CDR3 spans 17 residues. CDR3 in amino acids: CAISESSGRAGTDTQYF. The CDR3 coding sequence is TGTGCCATCAGTGAAAGTAGCGGGAGGGCCGGTACAGATACGCAGTATTTT.

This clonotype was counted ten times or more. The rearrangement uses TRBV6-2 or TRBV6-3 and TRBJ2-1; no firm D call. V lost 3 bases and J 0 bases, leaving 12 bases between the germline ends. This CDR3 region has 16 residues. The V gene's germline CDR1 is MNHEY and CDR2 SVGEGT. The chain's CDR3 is CASSYGGSNSYNEQFF. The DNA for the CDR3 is TGTGCCAGCAGTTATGGCGGCAGCAACTCCTACAATGAGCAGTTCTTC.

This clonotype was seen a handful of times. CDR3: CSAFGTGGPRETQYF. The CDR3 DNA reads TGCAGTGCCTTTGGAACGGGAGGGCCTCGAGAGACCCAGTACTTC. The gene calls are TRBV20-1 and TRBJ2-5, with 8 bases matching TRBD2. The germline V gene has CDR1 DFQATT and CDR2 SNEGSKA (reference sequence). The CDR3 sequence is 15 residues long. V lost 6 bases, J lost 4 bases, and 13 bases stayed unmatched.

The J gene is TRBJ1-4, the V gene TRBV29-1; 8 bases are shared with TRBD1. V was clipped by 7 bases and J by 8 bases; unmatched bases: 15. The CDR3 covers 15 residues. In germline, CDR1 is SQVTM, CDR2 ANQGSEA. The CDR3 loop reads CSAGARTGYGEKLFF. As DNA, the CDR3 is TGCAGCGCCGGAGCTAGGACAGGGTACGGCGAAAAACTGTTTTTT.

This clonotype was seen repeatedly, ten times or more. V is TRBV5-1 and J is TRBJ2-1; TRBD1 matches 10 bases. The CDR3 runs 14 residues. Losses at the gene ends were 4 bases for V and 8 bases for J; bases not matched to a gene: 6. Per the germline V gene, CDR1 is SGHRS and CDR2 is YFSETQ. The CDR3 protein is CASSTGQGMHEQFF. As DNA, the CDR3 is TGCGCCAGCAGCACGGGACAGGGGATGCATGAGCAGTTCTTC.

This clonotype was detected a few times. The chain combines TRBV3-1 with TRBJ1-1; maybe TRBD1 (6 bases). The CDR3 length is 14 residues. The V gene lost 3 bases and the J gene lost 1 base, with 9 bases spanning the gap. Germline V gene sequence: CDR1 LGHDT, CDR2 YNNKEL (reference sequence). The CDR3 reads CASSQWTENTEAFF. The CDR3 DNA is TGTGCCAGCAGCCAGTGGACAGAGAACACTGAAGCTTTCTTT.

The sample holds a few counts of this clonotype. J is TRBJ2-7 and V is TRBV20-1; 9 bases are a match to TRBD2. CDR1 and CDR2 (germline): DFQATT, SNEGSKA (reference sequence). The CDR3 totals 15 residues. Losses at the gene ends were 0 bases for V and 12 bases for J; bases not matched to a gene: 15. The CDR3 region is CSARDSAVAGAVGYF. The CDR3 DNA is TGCAGTGCTAGAGATTCCGCGGTAGCGGGAGCCGTCGGGTACTTC.

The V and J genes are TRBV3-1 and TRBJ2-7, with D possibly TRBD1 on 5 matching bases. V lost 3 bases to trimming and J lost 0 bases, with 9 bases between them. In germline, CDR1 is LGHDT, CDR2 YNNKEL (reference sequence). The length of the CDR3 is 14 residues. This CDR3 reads CASSQADSSYEQYF. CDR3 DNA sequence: TGTGCCAGCAGCCAGGCCGACAGCTCCTACGAGCAGTACTTC.

The CDR3 DNA reads TGTGCCAGCAGCCACCCAGGACAGGGGGCGCGGCAGTTCTTC. Encoded protein: CASSHPGQGARQFF. The chain recombines TRBV3-1 with TRBJ2-1; 11 bases map to TRBD1. V lost 3 bases and J lost 12; bases outside the gene matches: 7. CDR1 and CDR2 from the germline V gene are LGHDT and YNNKEL (reference sequence). This CDR3 contains 14 residues.

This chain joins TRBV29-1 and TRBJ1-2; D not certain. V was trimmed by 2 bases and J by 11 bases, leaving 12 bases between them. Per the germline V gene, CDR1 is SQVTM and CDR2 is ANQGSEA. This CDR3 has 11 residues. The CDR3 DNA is TGCAGCGTTGAATCGGGAGGACGTTACACCTTC. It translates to CSVESGGRYTF.

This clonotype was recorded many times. CDR3 sequence reads: CASSLVATSTFEQYF. The CDR3 DNA is TGCGCCAGCAGCTTGGTCGCTACATCTACGTTCGAGCAGTACTTC. The chain employs TRBV5-1 and TRBJ2-7; D ambiguous. V lost 0 bases to trimming and J lost 6 bases, with 16 bases between them. The V gene's germline CDR1 is SGHRS and CDR2 YFSETQ. This CDR3 comprises 15 residues.

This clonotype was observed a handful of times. The CDR3 region has the DNA TGTGCCAGCAGCTTAATTGGGGGGCTCGGGACTGAAGCTTTCTTT. Translation: CASSLIGGLGTEAFF. This sequence joins TRBV7-2 and TRBJ1-1; D perhaps matches TRBD1 (6 bases). The CDR3 runs to 15 residues. V was pared by 2 bases and J by 5 bases, with 15 bases between. Germline CDR1 and CDR2: SGHTA and FQGNSA.

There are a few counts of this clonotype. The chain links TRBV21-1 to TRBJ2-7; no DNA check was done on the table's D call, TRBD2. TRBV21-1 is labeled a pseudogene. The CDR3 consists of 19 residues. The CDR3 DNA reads TGTGCCAGCAGGAACGACCGACTCGAAGCTAGCGGGAACTCCTACGAGCAGTACGTC. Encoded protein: CASRNDRLEASGNSYEQYV.

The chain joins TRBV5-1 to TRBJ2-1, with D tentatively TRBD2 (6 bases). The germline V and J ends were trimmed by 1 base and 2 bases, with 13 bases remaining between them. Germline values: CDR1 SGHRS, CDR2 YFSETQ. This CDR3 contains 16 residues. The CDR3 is CASSLTAGTAYNEQFF. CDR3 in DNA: TGCGCCAGCAGCTTGACGGCGGGAACGGCCTACAATGAGCAGTTCTTC.